Listed below are T cell receptor beta chains from one sample, sequenced in a study of blood T cells in healthy people across ages. A single record per CDR3 protein comes from TCRdb applying MiXCR to the 5' RACE reads. Of around 2 million distinct CDR3 sequences listed, approximately 40% are singletons. Sequenced input: blood. The receptor source for this set is a human donor in good health. CDR3s include the opening cysteine and the closing phenylalanine or tryptophan. Fields, in order: V gene, CDR3 length, J gene, D gene, CDR3 protein. D genes are given only for firm matches.

TRBV6-5	14	TRBJ2-3	.	CASSYSPDTDTQYF
TRBV2	12	TRBJ1-2	.	CASSSGSFGYTF
TRBV12-3/TRBV12-4	15	TRBJ2-3	.	CASSPHQGTTDTQYF
TRBV7-8	14	TRBJ1-1	.	CASSLSSGATEAFF
TRBV12-3/TRBV12-4	15	TRBJ2-3	.	CASSLRRASTGTQYF
TRBV7-9	16	TRBJ2-3	.	CASSSPRGHSTDTQYF
TRBV7-2	14	TRBJ1-2	.	CASKPQGGVYGYTF
TRBV13	13	TRBJ2-3	TRBD1	CASSVDRGLEQYF
TRBV7-2	15	TRBJ1-2	.	CAGSHPEGGSYGYTF
TRBV5-6	14	TRBJ2-1	.	CASSFLSVDGEQFF
TRBV10-3	11	TRBJ2-7	.	CATGRGDGQYF
TRBV12-3/TRBV12-4	13	TRBJ1-5	.	CASSFRTNQPQHF
TRBV2	15	TRBJ1-5	.	CASSPPLAGNQPQHF
TRBV14	15	TRBJ2-1	.	CASSPYRGGYNEQFF
TRBV28	15	TRBJ2-5	TRBD2	CASSPPGLAGFEQYF